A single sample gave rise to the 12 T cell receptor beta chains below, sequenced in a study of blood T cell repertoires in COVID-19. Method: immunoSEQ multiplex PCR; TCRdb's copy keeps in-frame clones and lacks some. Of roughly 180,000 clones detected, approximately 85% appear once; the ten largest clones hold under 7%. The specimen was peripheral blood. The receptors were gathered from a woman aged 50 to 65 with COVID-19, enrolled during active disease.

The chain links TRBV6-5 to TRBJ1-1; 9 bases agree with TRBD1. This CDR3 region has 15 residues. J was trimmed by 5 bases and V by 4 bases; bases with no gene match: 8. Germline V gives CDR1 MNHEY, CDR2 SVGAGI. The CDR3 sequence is CASSWKDRGVTEAFF. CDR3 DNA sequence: TGTGCCAGCAGTTGGAAGGACAGGGGTGTTACTGAAGCTTTCTTT.

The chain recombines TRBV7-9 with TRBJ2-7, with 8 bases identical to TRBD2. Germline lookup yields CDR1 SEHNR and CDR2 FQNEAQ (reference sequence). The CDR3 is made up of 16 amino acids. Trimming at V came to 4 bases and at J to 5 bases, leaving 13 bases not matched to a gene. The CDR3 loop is CASSSIGSSGFHEQYF. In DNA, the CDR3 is TGTGCCAGCAGCTCAATCGGGTCTAGCGGGTTCCACGAGCAGTACTTC.

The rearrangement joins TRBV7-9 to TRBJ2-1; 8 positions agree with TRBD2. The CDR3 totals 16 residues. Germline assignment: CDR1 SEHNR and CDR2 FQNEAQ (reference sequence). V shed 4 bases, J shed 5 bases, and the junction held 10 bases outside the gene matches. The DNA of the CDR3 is TGTGCCAGCAGCTGGCGGGGGGCCGGAAGGCACAATGAGCAGTTCTTC. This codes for CASSWRGAGRHNEQFF.

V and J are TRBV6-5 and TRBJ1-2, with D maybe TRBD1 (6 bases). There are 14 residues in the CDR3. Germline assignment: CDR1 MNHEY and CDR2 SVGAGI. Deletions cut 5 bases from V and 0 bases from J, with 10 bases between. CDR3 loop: CASSPDSSNYGYTF. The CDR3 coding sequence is TGTGCCAGCAGTCCGGACAGCTCTAACTATGGCTACACCTTC.

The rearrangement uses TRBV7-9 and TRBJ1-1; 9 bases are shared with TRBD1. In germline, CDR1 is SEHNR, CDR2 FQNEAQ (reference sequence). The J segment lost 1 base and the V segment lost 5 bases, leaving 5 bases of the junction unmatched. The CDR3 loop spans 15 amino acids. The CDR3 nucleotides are TGTGCCAGCAGCCAACAGGACAGGGGGAACACTGAAGCTTTCTTT. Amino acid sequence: CASSQQDRGNTEAFF. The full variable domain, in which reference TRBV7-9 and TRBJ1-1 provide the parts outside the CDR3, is DTGVSQNPRHKITKRGQNVTFRCDPISEHNRLYWYRQTLGQGPEFLTYFQNEAQLEKSRLLSDRFSAERPKGSFSTLEIQRTEQGDSAMYLCASSQQDRGNTEAFFGQGTRLTVV.

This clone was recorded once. The CDR3 region has the DNA TGTGCCAGTAGTACGGGACAGCGCGGAGATACGCAGTATTTT. Protein product: CASSTGQRGDTQYF. The chain employs TRBV19 and TRBJ2-3, with 7 nucleotides matching TRBD1. Germline V gives CDR1 LNHDA, CDR2 SQIVND (reference sequence). The CDR3 loop spans 14 amino acids. V dropped 4 bases and J dropped 5; count of bases not matched to a gene: 6.

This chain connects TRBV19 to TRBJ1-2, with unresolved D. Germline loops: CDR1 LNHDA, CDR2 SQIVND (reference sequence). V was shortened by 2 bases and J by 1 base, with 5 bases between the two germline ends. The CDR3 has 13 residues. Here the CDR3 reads CASSIRSNYGYTF. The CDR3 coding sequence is TGTGCCAGTAGTATAAGGAGTAACTATGGCTACACCTTC.

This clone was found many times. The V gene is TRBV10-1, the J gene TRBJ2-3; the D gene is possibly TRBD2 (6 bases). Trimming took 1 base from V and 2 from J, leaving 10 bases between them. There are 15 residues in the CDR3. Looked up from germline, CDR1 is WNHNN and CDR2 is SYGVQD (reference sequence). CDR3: CASSEFRGTTDTQYF. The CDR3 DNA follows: TGCGCCAGCAGTGAGTTCCGGGGGACCACAGATACGCAGTATTTT.

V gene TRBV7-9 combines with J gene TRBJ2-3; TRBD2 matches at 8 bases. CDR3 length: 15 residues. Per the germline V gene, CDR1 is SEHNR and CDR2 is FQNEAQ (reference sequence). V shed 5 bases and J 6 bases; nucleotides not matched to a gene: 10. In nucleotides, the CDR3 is TGTGCCAGCAGCCTGGGTAGCGGGGAGGGGGATACGCAGTATTTT. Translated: CASSLGSGEGDTQYF. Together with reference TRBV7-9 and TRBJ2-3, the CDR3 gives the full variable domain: DTGVSQNPRHKITKRGQNVTFRCDPISEHNRLYWYRQTLGQGPEFLTYFQNEAQLEKSRLLSDRFSAERPKGSFSTLEIQRTEQGDSAMYLCASSLGSGEGDTQYFGPGTRLTVL.

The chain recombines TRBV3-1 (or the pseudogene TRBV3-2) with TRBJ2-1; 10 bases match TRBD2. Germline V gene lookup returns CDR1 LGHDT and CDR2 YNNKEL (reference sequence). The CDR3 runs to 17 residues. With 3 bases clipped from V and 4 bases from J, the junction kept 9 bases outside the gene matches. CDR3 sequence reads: CASSHPQSGGAYNEQFF. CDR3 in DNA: TGTGCCAGCAGCCACCCACAGAGCGGGGGGGCATACAATGAGCAGTTCTTC.

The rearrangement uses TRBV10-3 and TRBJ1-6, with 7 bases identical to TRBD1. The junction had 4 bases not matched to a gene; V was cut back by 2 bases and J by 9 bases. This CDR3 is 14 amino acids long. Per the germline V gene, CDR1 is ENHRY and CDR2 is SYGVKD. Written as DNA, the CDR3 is TGTGCCATCAGTGAGGGGCAGGGGGGTTCACCCCTCCACTTT. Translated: CAISEGQGGSPLHF.

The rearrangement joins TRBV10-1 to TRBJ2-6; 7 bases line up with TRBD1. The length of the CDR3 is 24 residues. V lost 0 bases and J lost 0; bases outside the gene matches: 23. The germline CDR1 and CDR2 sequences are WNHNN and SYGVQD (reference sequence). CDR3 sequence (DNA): TGCGCCAGCAGTGAGTCAGTGGGGGTCTTAAGAGGGGGCTCCCCAAACTCTGGGGCCAACGTCCTGACTTTC. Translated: CASSESVGVLRGGSPNSGANVLTF.